Listed below are T cell receptor beta chains from one sample, sequenced in a study of T cell changes during pregnancy in multiple sclerosis. Profiling relied on immunoSEQ multiplex PCR, and the TCRdb table lists in-frame clones only, not all of them. The sample has about 40,000 clones, around 91% seen once. The sample in question was CD4+ T cells from peripheral blood mononuclear cells, obtained before pregnancy. The receptors were gathered from a female donor with multiple sclerosis, enrolled in a pregnancy study. CDR3s include the opening cysteine and the closing phenylalanine or tryptophan. The order of the fields is V gene, clone size, D gene, J gene, CDR3 DNA, CDR3 protein. D genes are given only for firm matches. Rows may omit the clone size; those that give it use once, few, many or a size class.

V: TRBV18
size: .
D: .
J: TRBJ2-3
DNA: TGTGCCAGCTCACCGACAGCTAGCACAGATACGCAGTATTTT
CDR3: CASSPTASTDTQYF

V: TRBV29-1
size: .
D: TRBD1
J: TRBJ1-1
DNA: TGCAGCGTTGAGAGGGACAGGGCGAGGACTGAAGCTTTCTTT
CDR3: CSVERDRARTEAFF

V: TRBV18
size: .
D: TRBD2
J: TRBJ2-7
DNA: TGTGCCAGCTCACCTACTAGCGGGGGACGACACGAGCAGTACTTC
CDR3: CASSPTSGGRHEQYF

V: TRBV6-6
size: .
D: TRBD1
J: TRBJ1-3
DNA: TGTGCCAGCAGTTACGGGACAGGGGCAAACACCATATATTTT
CDR3: CASSYGTGANTIYF

V: TRBV11-2
size: .
D: TRBD2
J: TRBJ2-1
DNA: TGTGCCAGCAGCCCGTGGGGGAAGGGAGGGCGTTCGAATGAGCAGTTCTTC
CDR3: CASSPWGKGGRSNEQFF

V: TRBV7-2
size: .
D: TRBD1
J: TRBJ2-2
DNA: TGTGCCAGCAGCCGAGGACAGGGAGCGGCCGGGGAGCTGTTTTTT
CDR3: CASSRGQGAAGELFF

V: TRBV7-8
size: once
D: TRBD2
J: TRBJ2-3
DNA: TGTGCCAGCAGCGCGGGCCGGGGGGGCACAGATACGCAGTATTTT
CDR3: CASSAGRGGTDTQYF

V: TRBV7-2
size: once
D: TRBD2
J: TRBJ2-7
DNA: TGTGCCAGCAGCTTCCGGACTAGCGGGAGAGGTGGCTCCTACGAGCAGTACTTC
CDR3: CASSFRTSGRGGSYEQYF

V: TRBV6-1
size: .
D: .
J: TRBJ2-7
DNA: TGTGCCAGCAGTGCCTCTAGGGGAGGCGAGCAGTACTTC
CDR3: CASSASRGGEQYF

V: TRBV2
size: .
D: .
J: TRBJ2-3
DNA: TGTGCCACCTCGGTGGGGGGGGCTGGCACAGATACGCAGTATTTT
CDR3: CATSVGGAGTDTQYF

V: TRBV9
size: .
D: TRBD1
J: TRBJ2-7
DNA: TGTGCCAGCAGCGTGGGACAGGGAAAATCCTACGAGCAGTACTTC
CDR3: CASSVGQGKSYEQYF

V: TRBV5-4
size: .
D: .
J: TRBJ2-3
DNA: TGTGCCAGCAGCCCCGCGACAGATACGCAGTATTTT
CDR3: CASSPATDTQYF

V: TRBV6-1
size: once
D: TRBD1
J: TRBJ2-6
DNA: TGTGCCAGCAGTGGGTCGGGACAGGGGGCGCAAGGGGCCAACGTCCTGACTTTC
CDR3: CASSGSGQGAQGANVLTF

V: TRBV11-2
size: .
D: .
J: TRBJ2-1
DNA: TGTGCCAGCAGGGCCTTGGCGGGGCCCATTAGCAATGAGCAGTTCTTC
CDR3: CASRALAGPISNEQFF

V: TRBV9
size: .
D: .
J: TRBJ1-2
DNA: TGTGCCAGCAGCGTAGATCCAGGGTCCTATGGCTACACCTTC
CDR3: CASSVDPGSYGYTF

V: TRBV28
size: .
D: TRBD2
J: TRBJ2-3
DNA: TGTGCCAGTGGGACTAGCGGGTCAGCTAGCACAGATACGCAGTATTTT
CDR3: CASGTSGSASTDTQYF

V: TRBV4-1
size: .
D: .
J: TRBJ2-1
DNA: TGCGCCAGCAGCCAAGTGCCCGGGATCCCGAACCGAGAAAAGCGCAAGGAGAGGTTCTTC
CDR3: CASSQVPGIPNREKRKERFF

V: TRBV6-6
size: once
D: .
J: TRBJ1-1
DNA: TGTGCCAGCAGGCCAGGTGGGCAGAACACTGAAGCTTTCTTT
CDR3: CASRPGGQNTEAFF

V: TRBV11-1
size: .
D: .
J: TRBJ2-3
DNA: TGTGCCAGCGGCCTCGGGCAGGGTATAGATACGCAGTATTTT
CDR3: CASGLGQGIDTQYF

V: TRBV2
size: .
D: .
J: TRBJ1-2
DNA: TGTGCCAGCAGTGAAGCCAAGGGGTATGGCTACACCTTC
CDR3: CASSEAKGYGYTF

V: TRBV4-2
size: .
D: .
J: TRBJ1-5
DNA: TGTGCCAGCAGCCAAGCTTTTAGGATCGGGCAGCCCCAGCATTTT
CDR3: CASSQAFRIGQPQHF

V: TRBV30
size: .
D: .
J: TRBJ2-1
DNA: TGTGCCTGGAGCGCGAGTAATGAGCAGTTCTTC
CDR3: CAWSASNEQFF

V: TRBV15
size: .
D: .
J: TRBJ1-5
DNA: TGTGCCACCAGCAGAGATGCGGTTGGACAGCCCCAGCATTTT
CDR3: CATSRDAVGQPQHF

V: TRBV5-1
size: .
D: .
J: TRBJ2-3
DNA: TGCGCCAGCAGCTTGGCCACAGAGACAGATACGCAGTATTTT
CDR3: CASSLATETDTQYF

V: TRBV7-8
size: .
D: .
J: TRBJ1-2
DNA: TGTGCCAGCACCCCACCACTCCGACAGGCGCGAGGGGGCTACACCTTC
CDR3: CASTPPLRQARGGYTF

V: TRBV7-2
size: .
D: .
J: TRBJ2-5
DNA: TGTGCCTCCTCAGGAGCCAGGGGCCAAGAGACCCAGTACTTC
CDR3: CASSGARGQETQYF

V: TRBV19
size: .
D: .
J: TRBJ2-3
DNA: TGTGCCAGTGGACTGGAGGGACCAGATACGCAGTATTTT
CDR3: CASGLEGPDTQYF

V: TRBV2
size: .
D: .
J: TRBJ1-4
DNA: TGTGCCAGCAGTGACAGGGATACTAATGAAAAACTGTTTTTT
CDR3: CASSDRDTNEKLFF

V: TRBV6-1
size: .
D: .
J: TRBJ1-2
DNA: TGTGCCAGCAGTGAAGGTATGGGGCTCTATGGCTACACCTTC
CDR3: CASSEGMGLYGYTF

V: TRBV19
size: .
D: .
J: TRBJ2-2
DNA: TGTGCCAGTACCAAACTTATTACGAACACCGGGGAGCTGTTTTTT
CDR3: CASTKLITNTGELFF

V: TRBV30
size: .
D: .
J: TRBJ2-5
DNA: TGTGCCTGGACACCAGACAGACAAGAGACCCAGTACTTC
CDR3: CAWTPDRQETQYF

V: TRBV6-6
size: .
D: .
J: TRBJ1-2
DNA: TGTGCCAGCAGCAAAACCCAGGGCCTCTATGGCTACACCTTC
CDR3: CASSKTQGLYGYTF

V: TRBV10-3
size: .
D: TRBD1
J: TRBJ2-7
DNA: TGTGCCATCAGTGTAACAGGGGACGAGCAGTACTTC
CDR3: CAISVTGDEQYF

V: TRBV4-1
size: .
D: .
J: TRBJ2-2
DNA: TGCGCCAGCAGCCAAGTCGGGGAGGCGGCCGGGGAGCTGTTTTTT
CDR3: CASSQVGEAAGELFF

V: TRBV11-2
size: few
D: .
J: TRBJ2-7
DNA: TGTGCCAGCAGCTTACAGTGGGGCTCCGAGCAGTACTTC
CDR3: CASSLQWGSEQYF

V: TRBV14
size: .
D: .
J: TRBJ2-7
DNA: TGTGCCAGCAGCCTCGAGACACGAGCCTACGAGCAGTACTTC
CDR3: CASSLETRAYEQYF

V: TRBV7-3
size: .
D: .
J: TRBJ2-6
DNA: TGTGCCAGCAGTCTCACAGGTCCTGGGGCCAACGTCCTGACTTTC
CDR3: CASSLTGPGANVLTF

V: TRBV6-1
size: few
D: .
J: TRBJ2-7
DNA: TGTGCCAGCAGTGAAGGACAGAGATACGAGCAGTACTTC
CDR3: CASSEGQRYEQYF

V: TRBV7-2
size: .
D: TRBD1
J: TRBJ1-2
DNA: TGTGCCAGCAGCTTAGCTGGACAGGGGGGCTATGGCTACACCTTC
CDR3: CASSLAGQGGYGYTF

V: TRBV4-2
size: .
D: TRBD1
J: TRBJ1-2
DNA: TGTGCCAGCAGCCAGGGTGACAGGGACTATGGCTACACCTTC
CDR3: CASSQGDRDYGYTF

V: TRBV6-1
size: once
D: .
J: TRBJ2-2
DNA: TGTGCCAGCAGTGAAGGGCAGGTTTACACCGGGGAGCTGTTTTTT
CDR3: CASSEGQVYTGELFF

V: TRBV19
size: .
D: .
J: TRBJ2-5
DNA: TGTGCCAGCGGACACTACCAAGAGACCCAGTACTTC
CDR3: CASGHYQETQYF

V: TRBV6-1
size: .
D: .
J: TRBJ1-5
DNA: TGTGCCAGCACCGCGGCTGGGGGGAGTCAGCCCCAGCATTTT
CDR3: CASTAAGGSQPQHF

V: TRBV5-4
size: once
D: .
J: TRBJ2-1
DNA: TGTGCCAGCAGCCAACCGGACGGGAATGCGCAGTTCTTC
CDR3: CASSQPDGNAQFF

V: TRBV28
size: once
D: .
J: TRBJ1-1
DNA: TGTGCCAGCAGTTTCTCGAGCAGGGGCAGACCTGAAGCTTTCTTT
CDR3: CASSFSSRGRPEAFF